A single sample gave rise to the 13 T cell receptor beta chains below, sequenced in a study of OX40 agonist ivuxolimab in advanced cancers. TCRdb's copy holds only in-frame clones and misses some; the assay was immunoSEQ multiplex PCR. This sample has approximately 28,000 clones; 86% occur once, and the top ten carry about 25%. The sequencing here drew on CD4+ or CD8+ T cells sorted from blood, taken in a trial of the OX40 agonist ivuxolimab. The receptors originated from an adult with an advanced solid tumor such as melanoma, head and neck, liver or kidney cancer.

J is TRBJ2-3 and V is TRBV19, with 9 bases fitting TRBD2. Germline lookup yields CDR1 LNHDA and CDR2 SQIVND (reference sequence). This CDR3 contains 18 residues. V was clipped by 5 bases and J by 4 bases; unmatched bases: 16. The CDR3 nucleotides are TGTGCCAGTAGTCCATACGTGGCGGGAGGGCCGGTTGCAGATACGCAGTATTTT. It yields the protein CASSPYVAGGPVADTQYF.

CDR3 DNA sequence: TGTGCCAGTAGTATCAATTTAGCGGGGACTGACGGCTACACCTTC. Translated, it gives CASSINLAGTDGYTF. The rearrangement uses TRBV19 and TRBJ1-2; D is perhaps TRBD1 (5 bases). The CDR3 consists of 15 residues. Germline-derived CDR1 and CDR2 are LNHDA and SQIVND (reference sequence). Trimming left V 3 bases short and J 8 bases short, with 19 bases between.

This chain joins TRBV30 and TRBJ2-2; 7 nucleotides match TRBD1. V lost 4 bases to trimming and J lost 5 bases; unmatched junction nucleotides: 7. Germline loops: CDR1 GTSNPN, CDR2 SVGIG (reference sequence). This CDR3 region has 14 residues. The CDR3 sequence is CAWNRGFGTGELFF. CDR3 nucleotides: TGTGCCTGGAACAGGGGATTTGGGACCGGGGAGCTGTTTTTT.

The V and J genes are TRBV19 and TRBJ2-7, with a tentative D call TRBD1 (6 bases). The germline CDR1 and CDR2 sequences are LNHDA and SQIVND (reference sequence). This CDR3 has 17 residues. Trimming removed 3 bases at V and 0 bases at J, with 18 bases between. The DNA of the CDR3 is TGTGCCAGTAGTATGGGGTCCGAGACAGGTGACTCCTACGAGCAGTACTTC. Translating gives CASSMGSETGDSYEQYF.

This chain links TRBV4-1 with TRBJ2-7; the D gene is possibly TRBD2 (7 bases). V lost 4 bases, J lost 6 bases, and 16 bases lay in between. The CDR3 covers 14 residues. Germline V gene lookup returns CDR1 MGHRA and CDR2 YSYEKL. DNA for the CDR3: TGCGCCAGCAGCCCGCCCACGGGGGGCGGCGAGCAGTACTTC. This codes for CASSPPTGGGEQYF.

The chain is built from TRBV28 and TRBJ1-5; the D gene is possibly TRBD1 (6 bases). Germline CDR1 MDHEN, CDR2 SYDVKM. The germline V and J ends were trimmed by 2 bases and 6 bases, with 20 bases remaining between them. The CDR3 is made up of 17 amino acids. In DNA form, the CDR3 reads TGTGCCAGCAGTTTAAACCCAACGAGGACAGAAAGTCAGCCCCAGCATTTT. Protein: CASSLNPTRTESQPQHF.

The gene calls are TRBV9 and TRBJ2-5, with D possibly TRBD2 on 6 matching bases. The J call may be faulty, since TRBJ2-7 better matches the DNA end. The CDR3 contains 15 residues. Germline CDR1 and CDR2: SGDLS and YYNGEE. Here the CDR3 reads CASSVEEAGSYEQYF. The CDR3 nucleotides read TGTGCCAGCAGCGTAGAGGAGGCGGGGAGCTACGAGCAGTACTTC.

This sequence joins TRBV27 and TRBJ1-2; 7 bases are a match to TRBD1. This CDR3 is built from 16 residues. Losses at the gene ends were 3 bases for V and 4 bases for J; bases not matched to a gene: 11. In germline, CDR1 is MNHEY, CDR2 SMNVEV (reference sequence). CDR3 DNA sequence: TGTGCCAGCAGTTTGTCCTTACTGACAGGGACCTATGGCTACACCTTC. Amino acid sequence: CASSLSLLTGTYGYTF.

This chain links TRBV6-1 with TRBJ1-1; maybe TRBD1 (5 bases). V shed 2 bases and J shed 5 bases, with 15 bases lying between them. Germline-derived CDR1 and CDR2 are MNHNS and SASEGT. CDR3 length equals 15 residues. CDR3 residues: CASSERRSGGTEAFF. The CDR3 nucleotides are TGTGCCAGCAGTGAACGGAGGTCCGGGGGGACTGAAGCTTTCTTT.

The chain combines TRBV7-6 with TRBJ2-3; 8 positions match TRBD1. Losses at the gene ends were 3 bases for V and 1 base for J; bases not matched to a gene: 6. Germline V gene lookup returns CDR1 SGHVS and CDR2 FNYEAQ. The CDR3 totals 16 residues. DNA of the CDR3: TGTGCCAGCAGCTTCTCAGGGGGCCTGCGCACAGATACGCAGTATTTT. Its translation is CASSFSGGLRTDTQYF. The whole variable domain, filled in from reference TRBV7-6 and TRBJ2-3, reads GAGVSQSPRYKVTKRGQDVALRCDPISGHVSLYWYRQALGQGPEFLTYFNYEAQQDKSGLPNDRFSAERPEGSISTLTIQRTEQRDSAMYRCASSFSGGLRTDTQYFGPGTRLTVL.

This clone was detected only once. The chain's CDR3 is CASSLLLGRGYNEQFF. CDR3 DNA sequence: TGTGCCAGTAGCTTACTCTTAGGGAGGGGCTACAATGAGCAGTTCTTC. The rearrangement links TRBV19 to TRBJ2-1, with 7 bases lining up with TRBD2. The CDR3 extends over 16 amino acids. V shed 6 bases and J 3 bases; nucleotides not matched to a gene: 11. Germline V lookup: CDR1 LNHDA, CDR2 SQIVND (reference sequence).

V usage is TRBV5-6 and J usage is TRBJ2-3, with D perhaps matching TRBD1 (5 bases). Per germline, CDR1 SGHDT and CDR2 YYEEEE. V was pared by 5 bases and J by 10 bases, with 14 bases between. The CDR3 has 12 amino acids. CDR3 nucleotides: TGTGCCAGCAGTCTAGGACACCCGGCGCAGTATTTT. It codes for CASSLGHPAQYF. The complete variable domain, with remaining parts taken from reference TRBV5-6 and TRBJ2-3, reads DAGVTQSPTHLIKTRGQQVTLRCSPKSGHDTVSWYQQALGQGPQFIFQYYEEEERQRGNFPDRFSGHQFPNYSSELNVNALLLGDSALYLCASSLGHPAQYFGPGTRLTVL.

This clone is medium-sized (0.01 to 0.1%) by share. In the same sample, other DNA sequences code for this CDR3. The rearrangement links TRBV5-1 to TRBJ2-1, with TRBD2 matching over 8 bases. V was clipped by 2 bases and J by 2 bases; unmatched bases: 0. The V gene's germline CDR1 is SGHRS and CDR2 YFSETQ. CDR3 size: 14 residues. This chain's CDR3 is CASSFSGAYNEQFF. In nucleotides, the CDR3 is TGCGCCAGCAGCTTTAGCGGGGCCTACAATGAGCAGTTCTTC.